This passage covers 5 T cell receptor beta chains from one sample sequenced in a study of regulatory T cells in long-lasting Graves disease. Time point reported: persistent/refractory GD, antithyroid drugs over 5 years with positive TRAb. The authors made the TCR library using RNA they extracted from PBMCs. CDR3-region Arm-PCR and iRepertoire HTBI primers produced the TCR beta libraries. TCRdb re-called the multiplex PCR reads with MiXCR, one entry per CDR3 protein. The table has around 460,000 distinct CDR3 sequences, about a fifth seen once. Specimen: peripheral blood mononuclear cells (PBMCs), collected when the disease was refractory, from a patient treated with antithyroid drugs. All receptors derive from a female donor with Graves disease.

This clonotype was found a few times. V is TRBV28 and J is TRBJ2-2, with D unclear. The germline CDR1 and CDR2 sequences are MDHEN and SYDVKM. This CDR3 is built from 17 residues. V was clipped by 3 bases and J by 4 bases, with 18 bases between them. CDR3 nucleotide sequence: TGTGCCAGCAGTTTCCGTTTCGTGACCCGATTCACCGGGGAGCTGTTTTTT. Translated: CASSFRFVTRFTGELFF.

A few counts support this clonotype. A much larger clonotype is one base distant, so this may be a read error. The chain joins TRBV7-9 to TRBJ2-2; D is perhaps TRBD1 (6 bases). Germline CDR1 reads SEHNR; CDR2 reads FQNEAQ (reference sequence). CDR3 length: 14 residues. V gave up 5 bases and J gave up 1 base, with 8 bases separating them. DNA for the CDR3: TGTGCCAGCAGCATGACAGGGAACACCGGGGAGCTGTTTTTT. Translating gives CASSMTGNTGELFF.

This clonotype was counted at least ten times. V usage is TRBV5-6 and J usage is TRBJ2-4, with TRBD1 as a possible D gene (7 bases). The germline V gene has CDR1 SGHDT and CDR2 YYEEEE. Trimming removed 1 base at V and 7 bases at J, with 18 bases between. The CDR3 has 16 residues. CDR3 region: CASSLYDRARGNIQYF. CDR3 in DNA: TGTGCCAGCAGCTTGTACGACAGGGCCCGGGGGAACATTCAGTACTTC. The whole variable domain, remainder taken from reference TRBV5-6 and TRBJ2-4, is DAGVTQSPTHLIKTRGQQVTLRCSPKSGHDTVSWYQQALGQGPQFIFQYYEEEERQRGNFPDRFSGHQFPNYSSELNVNALLLGDSALYLCASSLYDRARGNIQYFGAGTRLSVL.

In this sample, this clonotype turned up many times. The chain links TRBV28 to TRBJ1-5; 7 bases line up with TRBD1. The trim removed 5 bases at V and 3 bases at J, leaving 7 bases unmatched. Germline CDR1 is MDHEN and CDR2 is SYDVKM. CDR3 length equals 15 residues. The DNA for the CDR3 is TGTGCCAGCAGTCCCGGGACAGCTACCAATCAGCCCCAGCATTTT. It yields the protein CASSPGTATNQPQHF.

The chain couples TRBV12-3 or TRBV12-4 to TRBJ2-2; no reliable D call. This CDR3 is built from 13 residues. The V gene lost 7 bases and the J gene lost 9 bases, with 15 bases spanning the gap. CDR3 nucleotide sequence: TGTGCCAGCACCCCGACCCTGATGTGGGAGCTGTTTTTT. Translating it yields CASTPTLMWELFF.